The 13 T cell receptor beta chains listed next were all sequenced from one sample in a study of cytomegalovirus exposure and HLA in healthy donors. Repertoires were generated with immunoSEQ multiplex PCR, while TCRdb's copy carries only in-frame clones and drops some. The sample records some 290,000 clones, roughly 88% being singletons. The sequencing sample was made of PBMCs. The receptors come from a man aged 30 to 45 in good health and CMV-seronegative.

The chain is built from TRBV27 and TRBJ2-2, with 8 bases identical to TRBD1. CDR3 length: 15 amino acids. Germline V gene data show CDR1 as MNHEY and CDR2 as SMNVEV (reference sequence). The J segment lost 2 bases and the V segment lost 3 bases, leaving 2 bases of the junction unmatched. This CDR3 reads CASSFGTGNTGELFF. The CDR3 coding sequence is TGTGCCAGCAGTTTCGGGACAGGCAACACCGGGGAGCTGTTTTTT.

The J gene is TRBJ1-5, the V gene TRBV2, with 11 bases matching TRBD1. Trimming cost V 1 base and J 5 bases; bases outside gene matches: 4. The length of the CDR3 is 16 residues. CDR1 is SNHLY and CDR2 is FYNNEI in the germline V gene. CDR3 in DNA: TGTGCCAGCAGTGAAGAACGGACAGGGGGCTATCAGCCCCAGCATTTT. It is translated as CASSEERTGGYQPQHF.

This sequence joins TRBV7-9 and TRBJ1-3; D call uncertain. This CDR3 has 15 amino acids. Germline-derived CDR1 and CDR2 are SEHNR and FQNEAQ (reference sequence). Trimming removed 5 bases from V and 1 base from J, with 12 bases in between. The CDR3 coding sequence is TGTGCCAGCAGCGTCGGGTCAATATCTGGAAACACCATATATTTT. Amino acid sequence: CASSVGSISGNTIYF.

The chain's CDR3 is CASSVGPGGLAGGYQETQYF. The CDR3 DNA reads as TGTGCCAGCAGCGTAGGACCGGGGGGACTAGCGGGGGGCTACCAAGAGACCCAGTACTTC. The V gene is TRBV9, the J gene TRBJ2-5; TRBD2 agrees at 15 bases. This CDR3 comprises 20 residues. V was pared by 0 bases and J by 0 bases, with 9 bases of the junction left unmatched. CDR1 SGDLS and CDR2 YYNGEE come from the germline V gene.

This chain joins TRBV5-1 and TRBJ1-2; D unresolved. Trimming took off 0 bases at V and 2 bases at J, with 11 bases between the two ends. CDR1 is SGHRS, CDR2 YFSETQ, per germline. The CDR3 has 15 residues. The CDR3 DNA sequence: TGCGCCAGCAGCTTGGCCGGGTCTCTGAACTATGGCTACACCTTC. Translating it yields CASSLAGSLNYGYTF.

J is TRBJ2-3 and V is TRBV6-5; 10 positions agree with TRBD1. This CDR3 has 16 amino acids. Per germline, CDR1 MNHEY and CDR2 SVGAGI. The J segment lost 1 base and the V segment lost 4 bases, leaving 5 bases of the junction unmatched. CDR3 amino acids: CASSLRTGGGTDTQYF. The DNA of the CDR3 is TGTGCCAGCAGTTTAAGGACAGGGGGTGGCACAGATACGCAGTATTTT.

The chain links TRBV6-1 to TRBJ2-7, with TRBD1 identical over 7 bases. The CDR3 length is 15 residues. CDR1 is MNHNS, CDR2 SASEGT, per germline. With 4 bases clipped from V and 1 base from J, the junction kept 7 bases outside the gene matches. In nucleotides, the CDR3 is TGTGCCAGCAGTGCTTCCGGGACAGTTTCCTACGAGCAGTACTTC. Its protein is CASSASGTVSYEQYF.

CDR3 sequence: CASSLGPGEAYGYTF. CDR3 DNA: TGTGCCAGCAGCTTAGGTCCAGGGGAAGCCTATGGCTACACCTTC. The chain combines TRBV7-8 with TRBJ1-2; perhaps TRBD1 as D (6 bases). Germline-derived CDR1 and CDR2 are SGHVS and FQNEAQ. This CDR3 has 15 residues. V lost 1 base and J 4 bases, leaving 13 bases between the germline ends.

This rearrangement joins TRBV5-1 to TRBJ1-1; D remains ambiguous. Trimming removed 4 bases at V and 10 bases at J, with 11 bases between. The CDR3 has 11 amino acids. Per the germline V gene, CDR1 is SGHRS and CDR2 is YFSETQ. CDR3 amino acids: CASSLPGRAFF. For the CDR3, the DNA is TGCGCCAGCAGCCTACCGGGTCGAGCTTTCTTT.

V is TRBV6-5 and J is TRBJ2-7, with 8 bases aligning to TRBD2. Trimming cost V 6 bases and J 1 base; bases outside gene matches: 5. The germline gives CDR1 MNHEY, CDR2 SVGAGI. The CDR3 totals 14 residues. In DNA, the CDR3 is TGTGCCAGCAGCTCAGCGGGGGCTTCCTACGAGCAGTACTTC. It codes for CASSSAGASYEQYF.

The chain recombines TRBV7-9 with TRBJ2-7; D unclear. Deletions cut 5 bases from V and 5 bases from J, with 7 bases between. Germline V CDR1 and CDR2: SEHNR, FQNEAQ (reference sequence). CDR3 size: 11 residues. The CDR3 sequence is CASSLSDEQYF. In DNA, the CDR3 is TGTGCCAGCAGCCTCAGTGACGAGCAGTACTTC.

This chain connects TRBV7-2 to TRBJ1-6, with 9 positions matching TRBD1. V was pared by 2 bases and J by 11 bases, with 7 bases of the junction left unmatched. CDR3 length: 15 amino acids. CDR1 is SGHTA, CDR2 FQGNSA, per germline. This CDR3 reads CASSLSRDRAPPLHF. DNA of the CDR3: TGTGCCAGCAGCTTATCCCGGGACAGGGCACCACCCCTCCACTTT.

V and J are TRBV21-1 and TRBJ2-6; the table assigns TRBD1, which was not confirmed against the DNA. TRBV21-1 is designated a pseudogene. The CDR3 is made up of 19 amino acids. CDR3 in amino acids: CASSYCYRGPASGANVLTF. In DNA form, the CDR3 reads TGTGCCAGCAGCTACTGTTACAGGGGACCAGCCTCTGGGGCCAACGTCCTGACTTTC.